Described below is a single TCR beta chain sequence and its context. What it binds is unknown. The ends lost 1 base at V and 12 bases at J; junction bases unmatched: 17. This CDR3 is 16 amino acids long. Per the germline V gene, CDR1 is SGHNT and CDR2 is YENEEA. This sample is drawn from a study of T cell repertoires in cytomegalovirus infection. Study summary: Public TCR beta signatures indicated both CMV infection and matching HLA type.

Findings and limits, study-wide: There were HLA-C-restricted CMV-specific TCR beta clonotypes dominating the ex vivo response. Identification of carriers of CMV plus the relevant HLA was achieved through cumulative public TCR beta family frequency.

Each CDR3 protein gets one entry after TCRdb re-called the reads with MiXCR. The sample shows tens of thousands of distinct CDR3 sequences, under 55% of them seen only once. This chain uses TRBV11-3 with TRBJ2-7; 8 bases are shared with TRBD1. The material was CD8+ T cells from cultured PBMCs, obtained from culture after CMV antigen stimulation. The clonotype was recovered from a human donor in good health (CMV status not recorded). Some clones in this sample may be carry-over from other donors' samples. DNA for the CDR3: TGTGCCAGCAGCTTAGGAACGGGACAGGCCCGTGAGCAGTGGTACTTC. Translation: CASSLGTGQAREQWYF. Filled out from reference TRBV11-3 and TRBJ2-7, the complete variable domain reads EAGVVQSPRYKIIEKKQPVAFWCNPISGHNTLYWYLQNLGQGPELLIRYENEEAVDDSQLPKDRFSAERLKGVDSTLKIQPAELGDSAVYLCASSLGTGQAREQWYFGPGTRLTVT.